What follows are 17 T cell receptor beta chains derived from one specimen sequenced in a study of circulating and synovial CD4+ cells in juvenile arthritis. The data were produced by immunoSEQ multiplex PCR, yet TCRdb's version contains in-frame clones alone and is incomplete. The sample includes 35,000 or so clones, more than 90% of them seen just once. What was sequenced was CD4+ T cells from blood. Source of these receptors: a human donor with juvenile idiopathic arthritis.

This rearrangement joins TRBV6-5 to TRBJ1-1, with a possible D match to TRBD1 (5 bases). V was trimmed by 6 bases and J by 1 base, leaving 12 bases between them. Germline loops: CDR1 MNHEY, CDR2 SVGAGI. CDR3 length equals 14 residues. In nucleotides, the CDR3 is TGTGCCAGCAGGCCCCCGGGGGGGAACACTGAAGCTTTCTTT. Translation: CASRPPGGNTEAFF.

A single count supports this clone. The J gene is TRBJ1-5, the V gene TRBV18, with TRBD1 identical over 8 bases. After removal of 4 bases from V and 4 bases from J, the junction contained 3 bases not matched to a gene. Germline V lookup: CDR1 KGHSH, CDR2 LQKENI. The length of the CDR3 is 14 residues. CDR3 in DNA: TGTGCCAGCTCACTTGGACAGGGAAATCAGCCCCAGCATTTT. Translated, it gives CASSLGQGNQPQHF.

Only one count was recorded for this clone. The rearrangement links TRBV5-6 to TRBJ2-1; no reliable D call. Germline CDR1 is SGHDT and CDR2 is YYEEEE. The CDR3 consists of 12 residues. V was shortened by 1 base and J by 9 bases, with 8 bases between the two germline ends. CDR3 loop: CASSLPNGEQFF. CDR3 in DNA: TGTGCCAGCAGCTTGCCAAACGGTGAGCAGTTCTTC.

J is TRBJ2-3 and V is TRBV9, with TRBD2 identical over 13 bases. The CDR3 is made up of 17 amino acids. After removal of 1 base from V and 3 bases from J, the junction contained 5 bases not matched to a gene. Germline V gene sequence: CDR1 SGDLS, CDR2 YYNGEE. The CDR3: CASSVRTSGRGTDTQYF. The CDR3 coding sequence is TGTGCCAGCAGCGTACGGACTAGCGGGAGAGGGACAGATACGCAGTATTTT.

The V call is TRBV30, the J call TRBJ1-2; D perhaps matches TRBD1 (5 bases). Germline CDR1 reads GTSNPN; CDR2 reads SVGIG (reference sequence). V was shortened by 3 bases and J by 4 bases, with 18 bases between the two germline ends. The CDR3 spans 15 residues. The CDR3 bases are TGTGCCTGGAGCGAAGAGTGGGGCTTTTCCTATGGCTACACCTTC. Its protein is CAWSEEWGFSYGYTF.

In this sample, this clone turned up once. J is TRBJ2-7 and V is TRBV6-1; 10 nucleotides agree with TRBD2. V trimming: 6 bases; J trimming: 6 bases; junction bases outside the gene matches: 2. Germline CDR1 reads MNHNS; CDR2 reads SASEGT. The CDR3 consists of 12 residues. DNA of the CDR3: TGTGCCAGCAGACGGACTAGCGGCGAGCAGTACTTC. Translated, it gives CASRRTSGEQYF.

The chain uses TRBV19 and TRBJ2-5; 15 nucleotides line up with TRBD2. CDR1 is LNHDA, CDR2 SQIVND, per germline (reference sequence). The V segment lost 4 bases and the J segment 2 bases; nucleotides outside the gene matches: 5. The CDR3 is 17 amino acids. CDR3 DNA: TGTGCCAGTAGTAACGGACTAGCGGGAGGGAGGCAAGAGACCCAGTACTTC. The encoded protein is CASSNGLAGGRQETQYF.

The chain recombines TRBV19 with TRBJ1-2; no clear D gene. V was clipped by 1 base and J by 2 bases, with 8 bases between them. The CDR3 is 14 amino acids. Germline values: CDR1 LNHDA, CDR2 SQIVND (reference sequence). The CDR3 nucleotides are TGTGCCAGTAGTATAGTTAGGAGCAACTATGGCTACACCTTC. The encoded protein is CASSIVRSNYGYTF. The variable domain in full, with the rest retrieved from reference TRBV19 and TRBJ1-2, is DGGITQSPKYLFRKEGQNVTLSCEQNLNHDAMYWYRQDPGQGLRLIYYSQIVNDFQKGDIAEGYSVSREKKESFPLTVTSAQKNPTAFYLCASSIVRSNYGYTFGSGTRLTVV.

This chain links TRBV2 with TRBJ1-5; perhaps TRBD1 as D (6 bases). Germline V gene data show CDR1 as SNHLY and CDR2 as FYNNEI. Trimming pared 5 bases from V and 4 bases from J, leaving 12 bases between. There are 14 residues in the CDR3. The CDR3 is CASSLQGGNQPQHF. In DNA form, the CDR3 reads TGTGCCAGCAGTTTACAGGGTGGTAATCAGCCCCAGCATTTT.

V and J are TRBV18 and TRBJ2-7; TRBD1 matches 8 bases. Per germline, CDR1 KGHSH and CDR2 LQKENI. The CDR3 has 17 residues. V lost 1 base and J lost 3; bases outside the gene matches: 11. The CDR3: CASSPLPPTGAYYEQYF. CDR3 DNA: TGTGCCAGCTCACCACTCCCCCCGACAGGGGCCTACTACGAGCAGTACTTC.

The V call is TRBV2, the J call TRBJ2-1; 9 nucleotides agree with TRBD2. The CDR3 is made up of 16 amino acids. V shed 1 base, J shed 4 bases, and the junction held 5 bases outside the gene matches. From germline, CDR1 is SNHLY and CDR2 FYNNEI. CDR3 protein: CASSEVRLAVYNEQFF. The CDR3 coding sequence is TGTGCCAGCAGTGAAGTAAGACTAGCGGTTTACAATGAGCAGTTCTTC.

The V and J genes are TRBV18 and TRBJ1-1; 8 nucleotides align to TRBD1. CDR3 length: 16 residues. Trimming removed 4 bases from V and 6 bases from J; junction bases left unmatched: 13. The germline V gene has CDR1 KGHSH and CDR2 LQKENI. The CDR3, as DNA: TGTGCCAGCTCACTACGTGCCGGGACAGGTATTGCTGAAGCTTTCTTT. Its translation: CASSLRAGTGIAEAFF.

The V gene is TRBV5-1, the J gene TRBJ1-2, with D unresolved. V was trimmed by 3 bases and J by 0 bases, leaving 9 bases between them. Germline V gene data show CDR1 as SGHRS and CDR2 as YFSETQ. The CDR3 loop spans 14 amino acids. This CDR3 reads CASSSLLTNYGYTF. In DNA, the CDR3 is TGCGCCAGCAGCTCCCTGTTAACTAACTATGGCTACACCTTC. The full variable domain, its missing parts supplied by reference TRBV5-1 and TRBJ1-2, is KAGVTQTPRYLIKTRGQQVTLSCSPISGHRSVSWYQQTPGQGLQFLFEYFSETQRNKGNFPGRFSGRQFSNSRSEMNVSTLELGDSALYLCASSSLLTNYGYTFGSGTRLTVV.

This clone has a single count. The rearrangement uses TRBV7-9 and TRBJ2-7; 9 nucleotides line up with TRBD1. This CDR3 spans 15 amino acids. With V trimmed by 5 bases and J by 9 bases, 14 bases remained unmatched. Looked up from germline, CDR1 is SEHNR and CDR2 is FQNEAQ (reference sequence). CDR3 sequence: CASSQSPGQGSRQYF. For the CDR3, the DNA is TGTGCCAGCAGCCAGTCCCCGGGACAGGGTTCGAGGCAGTACTTC.

The chain links TRBV29-1 to TRBJ1-2, with TRBD1 identical over 9 bases. The germline V gene encodes CDR1 SQVTM and CDR2 ANQGSEA. V trimming: 7 bases; J trimming: 8 bases; junction bases outside the gene matches: 5. The CDR3 covers 11 residues. The DNA of the CDR3 is TGCAGCGCCGGGACAGGGTCCGGCTACACCTTC. Translating gives CSAGTGSGYTF.

The chain carries TRBV2 and TRBJ2-7, with a weak D call TRBD1 (6 bases). Trimming took 6 bases from V and 5 from J, leaving 11 bases between them. The V gene's germline CDR1 is SNHLY and CDR2 FYNNEI. This CDR3 contains 12 residues. Here the CDR3 DNA reads TGTGCCAGCAGGCCGCAGGGGCACGAGCAGTACTTC. It encodes CASRPQGHEQYF.

The chain recombines TRBV5-4 with TRBJ2-1; 13 bases map to TRBD2. V shed 2 bases, J shed 6 bases, and the junction held 2 bases outside the gene matches. Germline CDR1 is SGHNT and CDR2 is YYREEE (reference sequence). The CDR3 totals 15 residues. CDR3 region: CASSFTSGGANEQFF. For the CDR3, the DNA is TGTGCCAGCAGCTTCACTAGCGGGGGGGCCAATGAGCAGTTCTTC.